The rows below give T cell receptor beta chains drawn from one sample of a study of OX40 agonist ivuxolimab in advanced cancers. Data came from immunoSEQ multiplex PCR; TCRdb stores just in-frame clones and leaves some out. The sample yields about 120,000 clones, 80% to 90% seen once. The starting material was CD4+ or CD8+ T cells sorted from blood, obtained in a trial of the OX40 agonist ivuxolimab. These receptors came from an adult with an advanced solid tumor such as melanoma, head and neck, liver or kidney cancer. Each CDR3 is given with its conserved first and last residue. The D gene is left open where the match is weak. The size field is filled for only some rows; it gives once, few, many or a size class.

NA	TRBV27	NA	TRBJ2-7	CASRLAGGHEQYF	TGTGCCAGCAGACTCGCCGGGGGGCACGAGCAGTACTTC
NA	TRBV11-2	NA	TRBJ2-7	CASSPGTTYEQYF	TGTGCCAGCAGCCCCGGGACAACCTACGAGCAGTACTTC
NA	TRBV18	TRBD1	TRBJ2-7	CASSPDRVHEQYF	TGTGCCAGCTCACCGGACAGGGTCCACGAGCAGTACTTC
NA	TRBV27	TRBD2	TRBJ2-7	CASSQGLEQYF	TGTGCCAGCAGTCAGGGACTAGAGCAGTACTTC
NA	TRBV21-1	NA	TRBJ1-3	CASSKFGDSGLPGNTIYF	TGTGCCAGCAGCAAATTCGGGGACAGTGGGTTACCTGGAAACACCATATATTTT
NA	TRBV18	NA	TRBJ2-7	CASSPSSAEDSYEQYF	TGTGCCAGCTCACCAAGTTCAGCAGAAGACTCCTACGAGCAGTACTTC
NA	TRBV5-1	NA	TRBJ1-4	CASSSWDSATNEKLFF	TGCGCCAGCAGCAGCTGGGATAGTGCAACTAATGAAAAACTGTTTTTT
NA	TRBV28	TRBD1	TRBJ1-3	CASPFKGALRNTIYF	TGTGCCAGCCCCTTTAAGGGGGCTCTTAGAAACACCATATATTTT
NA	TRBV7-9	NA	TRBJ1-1	CASSFTGGRGEAFF	TGTGCCAGCAGCTTTACGGGAGGCAGGGGTGAGGCTTTCTTT
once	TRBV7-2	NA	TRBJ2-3	CASSLGHSTDTQYF	TGTGCCAGCAGCTTAGGACACAGCACAGATACGCAGTATTTT
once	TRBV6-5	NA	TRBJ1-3	CASSQGGSSGNTIYF	TGTGCCAGCAGCCAGGGTGGGAGCTCTGGAAACACCATATATTTT
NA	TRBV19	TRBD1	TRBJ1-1	CASTGGTGGSIPLYTEAFF	TGTGCCAGTACCGGGGGGACAGGGGGCTCAATTCCCCTCTACACTGAAGCTTTCTTT
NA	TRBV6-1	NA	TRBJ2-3	CASSERWGYTDTQYF	TGTGCCAGCAGTGAACGGTGGGGGTACACAGATACGCAGTATTTT
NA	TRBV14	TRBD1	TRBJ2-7	CASSRTGTGGYEQYF	TGTGCCAGCAGCCGCACCGGGACAGGGGGCTACGAGCAGTACTTC
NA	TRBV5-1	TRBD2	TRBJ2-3	CASSLAGGLDTQYF	TGCGCCAGCAGCTTAGCGGGGGGGCTAGATACGCAGTATTTT
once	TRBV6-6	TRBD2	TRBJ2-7	CASSYHSGDGEQYF	TGTGCCAGCAGTTACCATAGCGGGGACGGAGAGCAGTACTTC
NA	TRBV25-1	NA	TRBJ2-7	CASSNPGSYEQYF	TGTGCCAGCAGTAACCCGGGGTCCTACGAGCAGTACTTC
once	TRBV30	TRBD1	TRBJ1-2	CAWSVGTGLAYGYTF	TGTGCCTGGAGTGTAGGGACAGGGCTGGCCTATGGCTACACCTTC
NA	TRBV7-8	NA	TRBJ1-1	CASSLEGEGRRGTEAFF	TGTGCCAGCAGCTTAGAAGGAGAAGGGCGGAGGGGCACTGAAGCTTTCTTT
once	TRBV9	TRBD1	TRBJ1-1	CASSVVGQGEGKAFF	TGTGCCAGCAGCGTAGTAGGACAGGGAGAGGGGAAAGCTTTCTTT
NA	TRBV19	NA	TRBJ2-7	CASSLRPRSYEQYF	TGTGCCAGTAGTCTCAGACCCCGATCCTACGAGCAGTACTTC
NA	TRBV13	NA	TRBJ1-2	CASSSKGNGGAFNYGYTF	TGTGCCAGCAGCTCTAAGGGCAACGGAGGGGCCTTTAACTATGGCTACACCTTC
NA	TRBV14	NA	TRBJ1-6	CASSLVGSYNSPLHF	TGTGCCAGCAGCCTGGTGGGTTCCTATAATTCACCCCTCCACTTT
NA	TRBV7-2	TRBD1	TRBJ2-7	CATVGTGEVGEQYF	TGTGCCACCGTGGGGACAGGGGAAGTTGGAGAGCAGTACTTC
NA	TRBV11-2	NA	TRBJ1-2	CASSSQGTEGYTF	TGTGCCAGCAGCTCTCAGGGAACAGAGGGCTACACCTTC
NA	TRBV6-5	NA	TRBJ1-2	CASSSGDYGYTF	TGTGCCAGCAGTTCCGGGGACTATGGCTACACCTTC
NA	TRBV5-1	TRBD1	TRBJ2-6	CASSLQGMTGANVLTF	TGCGCCAGCAGCCTACAGGGGATGACTGGGGCCAACGTCCTGACTTTC
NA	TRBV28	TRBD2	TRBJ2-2	CASSLGGGGATGELFF	TGTGCCAGCAGTTTGGGCGGCGGGGGGGCCACCGGGGAGCTGTTTTTT
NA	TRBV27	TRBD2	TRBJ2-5	CASSLLGLAGQETQYF	TGTGCCAGCAGCCTTCTCGGACTAGCGGGGCAAGAGACCCAGTACTTC
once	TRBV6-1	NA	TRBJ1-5	CASSMGGVSNQPQHF	TGTGCCAGCAGCATGGGGGGCGTCAGCAATCAGCCCCAGCATTTT
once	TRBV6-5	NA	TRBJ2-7	CASRLDVGNYEQYF	TGTGCCAGCAGGCTAGATGTCGGTAACTACGAGCAGTACTTC
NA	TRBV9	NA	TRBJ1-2	CASSAPAGYTF	TGTGCCAGCAGCGCCCCCGCAGGCTACACCTTC
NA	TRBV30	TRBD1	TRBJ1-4	CAWSVTGSNEKLFF	TGTGCCTGGAGTGTGACAGGGTCTAATGAAAAACTGTTTTTT
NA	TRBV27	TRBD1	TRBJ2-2	CASLTGSTGELFF	TGTGCCAGTTTGACAGGGTCTACCGGGGAGCTGTTTTTT
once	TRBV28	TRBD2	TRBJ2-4	CASRPHWGGAKNIQYF	TGTGCCAGCAGACCCCATTGGGGGGGGGCCAAAAACATTCAGTACTTC
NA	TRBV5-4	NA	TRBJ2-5	CASSLLGRGGEETQYF	TGTGCCAGCAGCTTGCTGGGGCGGGGTGGTGAGGAGACCCAGTACTTC
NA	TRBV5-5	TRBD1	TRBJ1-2	CASSLTSDRNNGYTF	TGTGCCAGCAGCCTGACTTCGGACAGGAACAATGGCTACACCTTC